This T cell receptor beta chain was profiled in a study of shared clonotypes between healthy human individuals (dated by TCRdb to 2018 to 2021). Study-level background: A few men and a couple of women, aged 18 to 49 years, made up the cohort. For each donor, CD4 naive and CD4 memory were each run on three plates, CD8 naive on two plates, and CD8 memory on one plate. The study deeply sequenced blood TCR repertoires of roughly five healthy adults to estimate repertoire size and the extent of clonotype sharing between individuals. To increase sequencing depth and limit assay-specific biases, different laboratories used diverse techniques to prepare libraries and sequence TCR repertoires. Each donor's leukapheresis produced roughly between roughly 0.85 and 10 billion PBMCs. What the research found in general, with its limitations: Based on pairwise subsampling, the degree of clonotype sharing among donors was expected to be affected by sequencing depth. Estimated clonotype richness was generally larger for naive than for memory subsets. Because the study included only a small number of donors, the genetic and exposure-history diversity represented was limited. Even with the large sequencing depth, rarefaction of the sorted-subset datasets indicated that sequencing was incomplete. Sharing across a few donors was observed for around 4.8% of naive CD4, over 3% of naive CD8, roughly 2.3% of memory CD4, and around 0.4% of memory CD8 clonotypes. Sampling was restricted to blood, and TCR repertoires in tissues likely differ from the TCR repertoires found in blood. Clonotypes shared by all four sorted-subset donors showed higher generation probabilities than non-shared clonotypes.

Using the deep immunoSEQ assay, TCR CDR3 regions were amplified from genomic DNA by multiplex PCR. Genomic DNA extracted from each cell subset was distributed evenly over all wells of several immunoSEQ 96-well plates, and each plate served as one replicate. For sorted subsets, each replicate PCR was loaded with roughly 190 ng genomic DNA, equivalent to about 30,000 T cell genomes. Purified libraries were quantified with a Qubit 3.0 fluorometer, sized on a Bioanalyzer 2100, and re-quantified with the KAPA Library Quantification kit. Each immunoSEQ 96-well plate was sequenced on its own single-read 150-cycle Illumina NextSeq 550 flow cell. Per the authors' processing: Because the immunoSEQ output included only junctional sequences and no quality scores, the filtering could not be the same as the filtering used for full-length reads. To assign V/J genes and CDR3, sequences were annotated using PyIR, a Python wrapper for IgBLAST v1.9, with IMGT germline references. Reads with weak V/J assignments (E-value above 1e-6), missing CDR3, stop codons, out-of-frame junctions, or ambiguous translated residues were removed. V3J clonotypes were defined by identical inferred V gene, J gene, and CDR3 amino acid sequence. To compute the percentage overlap between repertoires, the number of shared unique clonotypes was divided by the size of the smaller repertoire. Richness of each repertoire was evaluated using RTK rarefaction, the Chao1 estimator, and Recon v2.1 estimates of unobserved clonotypes. For all TCRbeta clonotypes obtained by the gDNA method from four donors, generation probabilities were computed with OLGA. TCRdb holds this immuneACCESS table with in-frame rearrangements only. Some clones are missing; in checked studies, unresolved V genes explain under half, and the rest has no known cause. V and J calls and clone size are those listed in that table; D and trimming were worked out from the DNA. The sample yields about 2.3 million clones; about nine tenths were counted once. In total, the top ten clones hold roughly 0.34% of the sample.

Remarks on this clone: No cognate antigen has been identified for it. Base qualities are missing; no much larger clone stands one base away.

CDR1 and CDR2 were assigned from the germline V gene (reference sequence) as SEHNR and FQNEAQ. The CDR3 holds 14 amino acids from the cysteine to the phenylalanine. The sequence is cut down to CDR3 DNA, 42 bases in frame from base 1. The donors were healthy, HIV-negative adults who had no recently reported acute infections or vaccinations. Only Caucasian adults living in Nashville, Tennessee, USA were represented among the donors. CD4+ T cells were enriched through magnetic negative selection, after which naive cells were positively selected on CD45RA and the remaining negative fraction served as the memory subset. Blood was obtained by leukapheresis, after which PBMCs were separated by Ficoll-Histopaque density gradient centrifugation and cryopreserved in liquid nitrogen vapor phase. Analytical flow cytometry was used to check the purity and quantity of each magnetically sorted T cell population. Genomic DNA was isolated from each sorted fraction and quantified by UV absorbance on a Nanodrop 2000c.

The rearrangement joined TRBV7-9 to TRBJ2-5; 7 nucleotides in the junction match TRBD2. The tail of the sequence fits TRBJ2-7 better, so the J call may be wrong. This receptor was identified in a man between 18 and 29 years old in good health. Some clones in this sample may be carry-over from other donors' samples. Sequenced input: naive CD4+ T cells from PBMCs. This specimen's cell subset or site label, per the study, means: CD45RA+ positively selected. The nucleotides read TGTGCCAGCAGCTTATTGGGAGGGGTCTACGAGCAGTACTTC. Translation gives CASSLLGGVYEQYF.